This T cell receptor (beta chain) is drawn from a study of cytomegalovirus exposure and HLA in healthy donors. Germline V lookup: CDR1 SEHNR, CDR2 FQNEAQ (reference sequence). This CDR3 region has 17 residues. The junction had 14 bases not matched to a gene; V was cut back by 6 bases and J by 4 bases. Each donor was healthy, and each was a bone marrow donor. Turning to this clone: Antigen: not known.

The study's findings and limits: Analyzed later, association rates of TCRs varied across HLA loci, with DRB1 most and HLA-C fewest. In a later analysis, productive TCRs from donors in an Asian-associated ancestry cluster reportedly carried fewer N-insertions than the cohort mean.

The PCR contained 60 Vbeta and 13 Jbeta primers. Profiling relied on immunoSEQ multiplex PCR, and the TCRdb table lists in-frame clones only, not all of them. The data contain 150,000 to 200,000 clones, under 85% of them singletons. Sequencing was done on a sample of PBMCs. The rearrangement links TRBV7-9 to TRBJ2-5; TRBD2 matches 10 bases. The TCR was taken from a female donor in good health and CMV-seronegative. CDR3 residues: CASSLGIAGGPTETQYF. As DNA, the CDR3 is TGTGCCAGCAGTCTCGGGATAGCGGGGGGCCCAACAGAGACCCAGTACTTC. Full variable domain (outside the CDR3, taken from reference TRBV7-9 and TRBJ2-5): DTGVSQNPRHKITKRGQNVTFRCDPISEHNRLYWYRQTLGQGPEFLTYFQNEAQLEKSRLLSDRFSAERPKGSFSTLEIQRTEQGDSAMYLCASSLGIAGGPTETQYFGPGTRLLVL.